A single sample is the source of the 9 T cell receptor beta chains below, sequenced in a study of a mutant IDH1 vaccine in newly diagnosed glioma (dated by TCRdb to the early 2020s). The protocol used for the library was the immunoSEQ multiplex PCR assay. TCRdb retrieved this table from immuneACCESS and kept in-frame rearrangements only. Not all clones are present; in checked studies, unresolved V genes account for under half, and no reason is known for the remainder. This sample lists over 45,000 clones; about four fifths were detected once. Of the sample, 6.2% falls within the top ten clones. Their target antigens are unknown. The label giving this sample's time point can be read as: week 23, last vaccination. Each vaccine dose, consisting of 300 ug of a 20-mer mutant IDH1 peptide in Montanide, was administered subcutaneously with topical imiquimod. The specimen comprised PBMCs, sampled from a glioma patient whose treatment included an IDH1 peptide vaccine. These receptors were taken from a man in his forties with glioma.

The chain uses TRBV15 and TRBJ1-5; a possible D gene is TRBD1 (6 bases). The CDR3 is made up of 16 amino acids. Between the trimmed V and J ends, which lost 3 bases and 4 bases, there was a span of 16 bases. CDR1 and CDR2 (germline): LNHNV, YYDKDF (reference sequence). CDR3 protein: CATSSDLRQGNQPQHF. For the CDR3, the DNA is TGTGCCACCAGCAGTGACCTTCGGCAGGGGAATCAGCCCCAGCATTTT.

The chain uses TRBV4-1 and TRBJ2-3; D uncertain. Trimming took 1 base from V and 6 from J, leaving 17 bases between them. CDR3 size: 16 residues. The germline V gene has CDR1 MGHRA and CDR2 YSYEKL. The CDR3: CASSQATVRGPDTQYF. The CDR3 nucleotides are TGCGCCAGCAGCCAAGCGACGGTTAGAGGCCCGGATACGCAGTATTTT.

This clone was detected once. The junction departs from the called germline gene at one end, perhaps through a read error. As DNA, the CDR3 is TGTGCCAGCAGGGAAGGGGGGGCAAATCAGCCCCAGCATTTT. Protein: CASREGGANQPQHF. The chain has TRBV6-1 and TRBJ1-5, with D possibly matching TRBD1 (6 bases). Germline V gene data show CDR1 as MNHNS and CDR2 as SASEGT. This CDR3 comprises 14 residues.

The chain is built from TRBV7-9 and TRBJ2-7; 7 bases are shared with TRBD1. V lost 5 bases and J lost 6; bases outside the gene matches: 4. The CDR3 spans 12 residues. Germline-derived CDR1 and CDR2 are SEHNR and FQNEAQ (reference sequence). The CDR3 DNA reads TGTGCCAGCAGCCCCAACAGGGGCGAGCAGTACTTC. Its protein is CASSPNRGEQYF.

This clone showed up just a few times. This chain connects TRBV19 to TRBJ1-3; no clear D gene. Germline V gene lookup returns CDR1 LNHDA and CDR2 SQIVND (reference sequence). The CDR3 sequence is 15 residues long. Between the trimmed V and J ends, which lost 1 base and 0 bases, there was a span of 7 bases. The CDR3 here is CASSIGRNSGNTIYF. CDR3 nucleotide sequence: TGTGCCAGTAGTATAGGGCGGAACTCTGGAAACACCATATATTTT.

This rearrangement joins TRBV7-9 to TRBJ1-2, with TRBD1 identical over 12 bases. V was pared by 5 bases and J by 13 bases, with 8 bases of the junction left unmatched. The CDR3 sequence is 13 residues long. Germline V gene lookup returns CDR1 SEHNR and CDR2 FQNEAQ (reference sequence). CDR3 region: CASSGRDRGPLTF. CDR3 sequence (DNA): TGTGCCAGCAGCGGCCGGGACAGGGGGCCTCTCACCTTC.

As DNA, the CDR3 is TGTGCCAGCGCCCAGAAGGGGAGCTGGTTTTTT. Its protein is CASAQKGSWFF. The genes are TRBV6-5 and TRBJ1-4, with D possibly being TRBD1 (5 bases). In germline, CDR1 is MNHEY, CDR2 SVGAGI. V dropped 8 bases and J dropped 16 bases, with 17 bases sitting between them. The CDR3 runs 11 residues.

The CDR3 reads CASSFPGTQETQYF. The CDR3 DNA reads TGTGCCAGCAGCTTTCCCGGGACCCAAGAGACCCAGTACTTC. The V and J genes are TRBV7-2 and TRBJ2-5, with D perhaps being TRBD1 or TRBD2 (5 bases each). This CDR3 is built from 14 residues. V was shortened by 3 bases and J by 1 base, with 9 bases between the two germline ends. Germline assignment: CDR1 SGHTA and CDR2 FQGNSA.

The chain is built from TRBV7-6 and TRBJ2-7; no firm D call. In germline, CDR1 is SGHVS, CDR2 FNYEAQ. Deletions cut 5 bases from V and 3 bases from J, with 11 bases between. The CDR3 sequence is 13 residues long. The DNA of the CDR3 is TGTGCCAGCAGCCCCCAGGACGGCTACGAGCAGTACTTC. Its translation: CASSPQDGYEQYF. Full variable domain (outside the CDR3, taken from reference TRBV7-6 and TRBJ2-7): GAGVSQSPRYKVTKRGQDVALRCDPISGHVSLYWYRQALGQGPEFLTYFNYEAQQDKSGLPNDRFSAERPEGSISTLTIQRTEQRDSAMYRCASSPQDGYEQYFGPGTRLTVT.